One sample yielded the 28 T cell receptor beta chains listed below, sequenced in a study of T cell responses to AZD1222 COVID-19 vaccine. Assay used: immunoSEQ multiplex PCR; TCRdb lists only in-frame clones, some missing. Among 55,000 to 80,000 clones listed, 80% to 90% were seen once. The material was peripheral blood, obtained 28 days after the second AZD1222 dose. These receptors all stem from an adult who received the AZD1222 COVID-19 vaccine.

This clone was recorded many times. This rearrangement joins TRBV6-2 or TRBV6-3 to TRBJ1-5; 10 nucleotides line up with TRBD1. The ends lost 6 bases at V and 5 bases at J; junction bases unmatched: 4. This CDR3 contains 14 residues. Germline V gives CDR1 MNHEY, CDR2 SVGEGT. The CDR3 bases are TGTGCCAGCAGCTGGACAGGGGGGCATCAGCCCCAGCATTTT. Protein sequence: CASSWTGGHQPQHF.

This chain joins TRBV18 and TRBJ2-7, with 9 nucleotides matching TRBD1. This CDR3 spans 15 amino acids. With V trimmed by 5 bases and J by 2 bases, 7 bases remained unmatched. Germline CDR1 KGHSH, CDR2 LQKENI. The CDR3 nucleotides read TGTGCCAGCTCATCGTCCGGGACAGGGACCTACGAGCAGTACTTC. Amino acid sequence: CASSSSGTGTYEQYF.

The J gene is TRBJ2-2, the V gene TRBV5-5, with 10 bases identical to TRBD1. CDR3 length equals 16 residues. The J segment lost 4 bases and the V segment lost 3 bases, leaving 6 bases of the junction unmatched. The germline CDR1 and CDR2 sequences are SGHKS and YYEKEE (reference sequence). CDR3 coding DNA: TGTGCCAGCAGCTCTGACAGGGGGCTCGGCACCGGGGAGCTGTTTTTT. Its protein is CASSSDRGLGTGELFF.

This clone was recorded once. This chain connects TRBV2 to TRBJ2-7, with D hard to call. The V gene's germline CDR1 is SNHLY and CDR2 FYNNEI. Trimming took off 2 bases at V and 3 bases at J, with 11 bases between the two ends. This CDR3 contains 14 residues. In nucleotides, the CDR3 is TGTGCCAGCAGTGAAATAGCCCCGGGCTACGAGCAGTACTTC. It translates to CASSEIAPGYEQYF.

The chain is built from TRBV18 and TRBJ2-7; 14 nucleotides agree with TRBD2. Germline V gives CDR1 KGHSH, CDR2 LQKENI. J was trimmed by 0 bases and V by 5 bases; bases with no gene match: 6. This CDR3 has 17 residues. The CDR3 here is CASSSGLAGADSYEQYF. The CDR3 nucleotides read TGTGCCAGCTCATCGGGACTAGCGGGAGCGGACTCCTACGAGCAGTACTTC.

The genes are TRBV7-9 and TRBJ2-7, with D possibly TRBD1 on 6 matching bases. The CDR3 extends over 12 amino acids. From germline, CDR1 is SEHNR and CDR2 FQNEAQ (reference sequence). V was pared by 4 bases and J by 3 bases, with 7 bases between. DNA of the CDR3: TGTGCCAGCAGCTGGGACAACTACGAGCAGTACTTC. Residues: CASSWDNYEQYF.

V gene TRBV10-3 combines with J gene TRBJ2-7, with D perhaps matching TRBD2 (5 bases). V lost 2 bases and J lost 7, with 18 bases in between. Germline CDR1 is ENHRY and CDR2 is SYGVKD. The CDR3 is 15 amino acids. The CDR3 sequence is CAISERNAGEGEQYF. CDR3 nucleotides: TGTGCCATCAGTGAGCGTAACGCGGGTGAAGGGGAGCAGTACTTC.

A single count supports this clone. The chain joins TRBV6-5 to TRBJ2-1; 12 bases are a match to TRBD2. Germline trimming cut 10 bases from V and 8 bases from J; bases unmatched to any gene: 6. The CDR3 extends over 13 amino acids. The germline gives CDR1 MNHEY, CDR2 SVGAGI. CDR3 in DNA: TGTGCCAACCGACTAGCGGGAGTGGATGAGCAGTTCTTC. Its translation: CANRLAGVDEQFF.

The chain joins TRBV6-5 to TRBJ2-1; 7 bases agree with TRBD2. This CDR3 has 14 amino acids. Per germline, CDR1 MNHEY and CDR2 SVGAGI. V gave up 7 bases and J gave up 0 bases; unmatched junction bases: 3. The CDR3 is CASTGGSSYNEQFF. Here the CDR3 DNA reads TGTGCCAGCACCGGGGGGAGCTCCTACAATGAGCAGTTCTTC.

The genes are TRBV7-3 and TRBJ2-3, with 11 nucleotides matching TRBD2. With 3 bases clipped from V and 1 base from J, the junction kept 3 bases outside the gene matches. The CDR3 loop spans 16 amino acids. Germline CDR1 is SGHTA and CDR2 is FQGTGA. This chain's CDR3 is CASSFLAGGGTDTQYF. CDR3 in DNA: TGTGCCAGCAGCTTCTTAGCGGGAGGGGGCACAGATACGCAGTATTTT.

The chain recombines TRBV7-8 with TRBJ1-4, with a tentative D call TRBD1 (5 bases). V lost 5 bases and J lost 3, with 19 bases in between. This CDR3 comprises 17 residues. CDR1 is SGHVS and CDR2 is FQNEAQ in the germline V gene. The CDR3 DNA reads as TGTGCCAGCAGCCTACTTGGATACCTCAGGGCTAATGAAAAACTGTTTTTT. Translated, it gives CASSLLGYLRANEKLFF. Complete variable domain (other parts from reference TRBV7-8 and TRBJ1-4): GAGVSQSPRYKVAKRGQDVALRCDPISGHVSLFWYQQALGQGPEFLTYFQNEAQLDKSGLPSDRFFAERPEGSVSTLKIQRTQQEDSAVYLCASSLLGYLRANEKLFFGSGTQLSVL.

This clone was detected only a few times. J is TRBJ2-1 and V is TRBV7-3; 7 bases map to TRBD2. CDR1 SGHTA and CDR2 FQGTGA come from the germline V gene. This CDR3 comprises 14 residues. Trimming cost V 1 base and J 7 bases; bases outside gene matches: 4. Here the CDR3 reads CASSLSGSLNEQFF. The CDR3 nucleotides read TGTGCCAGCAGCTTAAGCGGGAGCCTTAATGAGCAGTTCTTC.

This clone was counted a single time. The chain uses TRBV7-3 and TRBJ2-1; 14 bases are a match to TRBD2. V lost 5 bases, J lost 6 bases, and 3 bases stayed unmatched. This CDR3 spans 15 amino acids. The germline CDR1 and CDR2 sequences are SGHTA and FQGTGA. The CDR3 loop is CASSKGLAGVNEQFF. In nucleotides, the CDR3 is TGTGCCAGCAGCAAGGGACTAGCGGGAGTCAATGAGCAGTTCTTC.

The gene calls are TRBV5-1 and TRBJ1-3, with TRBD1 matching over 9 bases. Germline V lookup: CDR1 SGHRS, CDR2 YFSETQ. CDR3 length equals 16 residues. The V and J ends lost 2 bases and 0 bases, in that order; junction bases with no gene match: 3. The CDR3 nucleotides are TGCGCCAGCAGCTTACAGGGGGCCAGCTCTGGAAACACCATATATTTT. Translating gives CASSLQGASSGNTIYF.

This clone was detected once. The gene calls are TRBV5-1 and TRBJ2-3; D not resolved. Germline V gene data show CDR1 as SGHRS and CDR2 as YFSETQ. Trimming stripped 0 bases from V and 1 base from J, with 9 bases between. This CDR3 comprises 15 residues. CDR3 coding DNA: TGCGCCAGCAGCTTGGGGAGCAGACGCACAGATACGCAGTATTTT. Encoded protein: CASSLGSRRTDTQYF. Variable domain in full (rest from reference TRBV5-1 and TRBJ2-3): KAGVTQTPRYLIKTRGQQVTLSCSPISGHRSVSWYQQTPGQGLQFLFEYFSETQRNKGNFPGRFSGRQFSNSRSEMNVSTLELGDSALYLCASSLGSRRTDTQYFGPGTRLTVL.

This chain's CDR3 is CASSLEGFQPQHF. CDR3 in DNA: TGTGCCAGCAGCTTGGAGGGGTTTCAGCCCCAGCATTTT. This chain uses TRBV7-9 with TRBJ1-5, with a tentative D call TRBD1 (5 bases). CDR3 length equals 13 residues. Germline CDR1 and CDR2: SEHNR and FQNEAQ (reference sequence). Trimming took off 3 bases at V and 6 bases at J, with 9 bases between the two ends.

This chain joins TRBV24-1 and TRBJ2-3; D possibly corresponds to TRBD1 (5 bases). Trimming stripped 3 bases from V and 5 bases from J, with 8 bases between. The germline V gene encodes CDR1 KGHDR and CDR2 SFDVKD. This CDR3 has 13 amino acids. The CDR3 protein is CATSDRGRDTQYF. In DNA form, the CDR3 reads TGTGCCACCAGTGATAGGGGCAGAGATACGCAGTATTTT.

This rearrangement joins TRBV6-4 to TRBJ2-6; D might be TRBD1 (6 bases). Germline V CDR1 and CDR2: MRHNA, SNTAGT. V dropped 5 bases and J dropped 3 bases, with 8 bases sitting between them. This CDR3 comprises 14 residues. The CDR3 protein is CASSYRDGANVLTF. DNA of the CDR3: TGTGCCAGCAGTTACAGGGATGGGGCCAACGTCCTGACTTTC.

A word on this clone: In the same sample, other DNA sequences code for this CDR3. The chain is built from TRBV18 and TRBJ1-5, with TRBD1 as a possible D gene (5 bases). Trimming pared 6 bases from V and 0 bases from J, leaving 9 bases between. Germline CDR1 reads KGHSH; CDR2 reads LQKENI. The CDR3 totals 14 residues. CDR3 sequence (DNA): TGTGCCAGCTCCCCCGACAGTAGCAATCAGCCCCAGCATTTT. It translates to CASSPDSSNQPQHF. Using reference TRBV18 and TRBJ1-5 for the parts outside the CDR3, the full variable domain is NAGVMQNPRHLVRRRGQEARLRCSPMKGHSHVYWYRQLPEEGLKFMVYLQKENIIDESGMPKERFSAEFPKEGPSILRIQQVVRGDSAAYFCASSPDSSNQPQHFGDGTRLSIL.

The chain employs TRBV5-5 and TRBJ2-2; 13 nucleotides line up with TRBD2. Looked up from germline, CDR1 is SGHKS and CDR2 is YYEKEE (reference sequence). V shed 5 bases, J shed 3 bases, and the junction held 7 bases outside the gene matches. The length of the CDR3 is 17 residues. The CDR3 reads CASRLLAGGPDTGELFF. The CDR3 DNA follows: TGTGCCAGCAGGTTACTAGCGGGAGGGCCGGACACCGGGGAGCTGTTTTTT.

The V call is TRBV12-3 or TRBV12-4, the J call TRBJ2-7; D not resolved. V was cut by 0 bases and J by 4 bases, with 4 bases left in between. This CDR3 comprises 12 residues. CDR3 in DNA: TGTGCCAGCAGTTTAGCGAGATACGAGCAGTACTTC. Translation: CASSLARYEQYF.

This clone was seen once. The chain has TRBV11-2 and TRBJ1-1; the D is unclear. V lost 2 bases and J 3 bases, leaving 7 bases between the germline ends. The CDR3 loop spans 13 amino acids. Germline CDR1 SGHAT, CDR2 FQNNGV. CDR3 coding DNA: TGTGCCAGCAGCTTATATCCCTACACTGAAGCTTTCTTT. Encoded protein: CASSLYPYTEAFF.

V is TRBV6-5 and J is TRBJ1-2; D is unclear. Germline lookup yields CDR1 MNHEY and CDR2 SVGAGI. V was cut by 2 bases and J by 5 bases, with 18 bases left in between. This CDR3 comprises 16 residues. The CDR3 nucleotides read TGTGCCAGCAGTTACAATCTACCAGAAAAAGGGTATGGCTACACCTTC. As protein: CASSYNLPEKGYGYTF.

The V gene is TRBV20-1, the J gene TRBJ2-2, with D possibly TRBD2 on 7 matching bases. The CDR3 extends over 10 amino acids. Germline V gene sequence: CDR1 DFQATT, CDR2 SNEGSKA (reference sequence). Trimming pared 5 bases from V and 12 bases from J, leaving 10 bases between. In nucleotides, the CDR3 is TGCAGTGCTGGGGGGGCTCAGCTGTTTTTT. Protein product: CSAGGAQLFF.

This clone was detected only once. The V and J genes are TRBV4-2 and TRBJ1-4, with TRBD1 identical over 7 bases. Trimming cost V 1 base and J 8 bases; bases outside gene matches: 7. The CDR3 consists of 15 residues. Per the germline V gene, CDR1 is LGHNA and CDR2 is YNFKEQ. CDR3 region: CASSQVKGAGEKLFF. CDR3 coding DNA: TGTGCCAGCAGCCAAGTCAAGGGGGCTGGGGAAAAACTGTTTTTT.

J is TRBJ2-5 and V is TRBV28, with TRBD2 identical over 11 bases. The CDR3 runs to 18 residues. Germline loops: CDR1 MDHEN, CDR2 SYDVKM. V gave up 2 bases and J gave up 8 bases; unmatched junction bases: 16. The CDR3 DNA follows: TGTGCCAGCAGTTTAGTGCTAGCGGGAGGCCATATTCGAGAAACCCAGTACTTC. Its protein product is CASSLVLAGGHIRETQYF.

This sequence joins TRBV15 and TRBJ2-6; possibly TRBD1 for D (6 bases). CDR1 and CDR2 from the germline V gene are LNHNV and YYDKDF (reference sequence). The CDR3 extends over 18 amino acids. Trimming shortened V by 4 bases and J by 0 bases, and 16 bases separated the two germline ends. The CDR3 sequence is CATSTIQGSPSGANVLTF. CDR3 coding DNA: TGTGCCACCAGCACGATACAGGGCTCCCCCTCTGGGGCCAACGTCCTGACTTTC.

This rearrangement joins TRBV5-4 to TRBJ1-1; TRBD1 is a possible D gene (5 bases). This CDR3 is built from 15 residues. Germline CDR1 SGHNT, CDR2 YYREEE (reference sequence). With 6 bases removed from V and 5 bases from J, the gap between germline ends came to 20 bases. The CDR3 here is CASTQGLRWGTEAFF. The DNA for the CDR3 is TGTGCCAGCACCCAGGGTTTACGGTGGGGGACTGAAGCTTTCTTT.